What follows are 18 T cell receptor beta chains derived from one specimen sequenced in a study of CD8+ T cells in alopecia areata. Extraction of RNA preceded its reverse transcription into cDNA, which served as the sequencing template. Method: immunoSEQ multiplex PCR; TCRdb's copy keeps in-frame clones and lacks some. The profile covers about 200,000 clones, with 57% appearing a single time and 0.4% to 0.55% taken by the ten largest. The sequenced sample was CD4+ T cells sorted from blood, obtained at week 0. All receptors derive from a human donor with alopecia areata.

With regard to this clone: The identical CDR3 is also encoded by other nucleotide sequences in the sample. CDR3 sequence (DNA): TGTGCCTGGAGTGTCGGACAATACAATGAGCAGTTCTTC. It yields the protein CAWSVGQYNEQFF. V gene TRBV30 combines with J gene TRBJ2-1; possibly TRBD1 for D (5 bases). The CDR3 runs 13 residues. The V gene's germline CDR1 is GTSNPN and CDR2 SVGIG (reference sequence). The ends were cut back, 0 bases at V and 4 bases at J, with 7 bases in the middle. Full variable domain (rest looked up from reference TRBV30 and TRBJ2-1): SQTIHQWPATLVQPVGSPLSLECTVEGTSNPNLYWYRQAAGRGLQLLFYSVGIGQISSEVPQNLSASRPQDRQFILSSKKLLLSDSGFYLCAWSVGQYNEQFFGPGTRLTVL.

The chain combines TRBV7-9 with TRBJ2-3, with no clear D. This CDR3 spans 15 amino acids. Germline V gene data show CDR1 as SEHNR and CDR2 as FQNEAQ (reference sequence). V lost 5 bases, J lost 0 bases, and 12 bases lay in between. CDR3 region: CASSPRSTSTDTQYF. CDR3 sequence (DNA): TGTGCCAGCAGCCCCCGCAGTACTAGCACAGATACGCAGTATTTT.

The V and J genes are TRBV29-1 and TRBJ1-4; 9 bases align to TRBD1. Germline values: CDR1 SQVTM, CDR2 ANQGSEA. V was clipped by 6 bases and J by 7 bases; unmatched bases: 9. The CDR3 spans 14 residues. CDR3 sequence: CSVLPQGASEKLFF. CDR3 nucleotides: TGCAGCGTCCTACCACAGGGGGCGAGTGAAAAACTGTTTTTT.

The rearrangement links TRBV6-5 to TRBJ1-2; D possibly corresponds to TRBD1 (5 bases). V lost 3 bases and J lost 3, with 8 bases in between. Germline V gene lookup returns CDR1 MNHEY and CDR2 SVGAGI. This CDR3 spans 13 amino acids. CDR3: CASSYWGDYGYTF. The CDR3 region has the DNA TGTGCCAGCAGTTATTGGGGGGACTATGGCTACACCTTC.

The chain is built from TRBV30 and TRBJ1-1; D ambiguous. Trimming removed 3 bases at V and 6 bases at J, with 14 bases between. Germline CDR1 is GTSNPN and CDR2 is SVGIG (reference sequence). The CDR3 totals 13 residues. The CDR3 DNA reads TGTGCCTGGAGGACGCCAGCGGGATCTGAAGCTTTCTTT. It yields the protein CAWRTPAGSEAFF.

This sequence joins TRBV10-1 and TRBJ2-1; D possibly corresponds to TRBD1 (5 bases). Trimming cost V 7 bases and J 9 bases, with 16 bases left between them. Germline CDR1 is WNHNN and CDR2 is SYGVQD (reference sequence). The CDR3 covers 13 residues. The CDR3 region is CASTRARATEQFF. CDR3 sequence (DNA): TGCGCCAGCACCCGGGCCAGGGCCACTGAGCAGTTCTTC.

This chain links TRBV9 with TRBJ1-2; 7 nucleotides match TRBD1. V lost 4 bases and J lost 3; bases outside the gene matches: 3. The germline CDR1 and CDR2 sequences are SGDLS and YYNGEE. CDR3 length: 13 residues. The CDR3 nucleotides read TGTGCCAGCAGCAGACAGGGTTACTATGGCTACACCTTC. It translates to CASSRQGYYGYTF.

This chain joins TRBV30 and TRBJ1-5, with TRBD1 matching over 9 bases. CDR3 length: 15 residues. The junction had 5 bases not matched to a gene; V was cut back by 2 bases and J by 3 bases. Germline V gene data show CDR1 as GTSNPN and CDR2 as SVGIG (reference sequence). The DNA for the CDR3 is TGTGCCTGGAGTTCAGGGACAGGGAACAATCAGCCCCAGCATTTT. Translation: CAWSSGTGNNQPQHF.

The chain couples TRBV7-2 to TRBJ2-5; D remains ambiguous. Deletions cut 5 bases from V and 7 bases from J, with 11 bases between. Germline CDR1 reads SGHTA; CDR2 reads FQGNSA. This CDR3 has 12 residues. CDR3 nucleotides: TGTGCCAGCAGCCCCGCGTCGGCGACCCAGTACTTC. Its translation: CASSPASATQYF.

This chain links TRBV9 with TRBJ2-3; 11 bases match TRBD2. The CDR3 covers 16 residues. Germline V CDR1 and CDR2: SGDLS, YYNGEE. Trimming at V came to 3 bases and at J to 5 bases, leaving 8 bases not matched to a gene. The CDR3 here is CASSANSGGDRDTQYF. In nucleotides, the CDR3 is TGTGCCAGCAGCGCGAATAGCGGGGGGGACAGAGATACGCAGTATTTT.

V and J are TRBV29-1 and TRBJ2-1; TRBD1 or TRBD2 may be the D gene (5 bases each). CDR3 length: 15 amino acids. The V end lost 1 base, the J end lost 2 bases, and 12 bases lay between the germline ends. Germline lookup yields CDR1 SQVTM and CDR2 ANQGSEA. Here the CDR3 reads CSVEVRPGPYNEQFF. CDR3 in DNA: TGCAGCGTTGAAGTCCGACCGGGACCCTACAATGAGCAGTTCTTC.

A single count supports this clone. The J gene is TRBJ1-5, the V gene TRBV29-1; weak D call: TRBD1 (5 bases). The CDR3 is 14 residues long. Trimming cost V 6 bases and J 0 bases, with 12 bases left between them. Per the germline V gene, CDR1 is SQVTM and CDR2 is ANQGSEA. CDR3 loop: CSVGGLYSNQPQHF. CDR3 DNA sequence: TGCAGCGTCGGGGGACTTTATAGCAATCAGCCCCAGCATTTT.

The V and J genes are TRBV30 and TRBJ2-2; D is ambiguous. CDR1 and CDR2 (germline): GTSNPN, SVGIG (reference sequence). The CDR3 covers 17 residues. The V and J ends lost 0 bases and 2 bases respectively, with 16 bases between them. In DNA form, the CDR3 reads TGTGCCTGGAGTGTACTATGGTCAGGCGGAAACACCGGGGAGCTGTTTTTT. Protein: CAWSVLWSGGNTGELFF.

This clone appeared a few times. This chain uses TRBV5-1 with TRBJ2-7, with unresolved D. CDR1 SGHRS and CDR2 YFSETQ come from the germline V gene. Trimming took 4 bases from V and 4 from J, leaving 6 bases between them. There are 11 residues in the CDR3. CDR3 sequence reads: CASSTSYEQYF. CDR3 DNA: TGCGCCAGCAGCACTTCTTACGAGCAGTACTTC.

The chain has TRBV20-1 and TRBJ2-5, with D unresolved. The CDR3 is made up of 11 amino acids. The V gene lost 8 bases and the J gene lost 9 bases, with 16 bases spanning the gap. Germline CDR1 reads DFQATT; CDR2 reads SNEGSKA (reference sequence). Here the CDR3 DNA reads TGCAGTACTATAGAAGAACTGGCCCAGTACTTC. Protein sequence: CSTIEELAQYF.

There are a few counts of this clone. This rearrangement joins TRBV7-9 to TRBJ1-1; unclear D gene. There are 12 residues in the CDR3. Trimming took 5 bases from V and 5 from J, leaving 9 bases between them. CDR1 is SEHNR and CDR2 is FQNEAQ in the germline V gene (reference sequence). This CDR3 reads CASSVNPTEAFF. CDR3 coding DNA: TGTGCCAGCAGCGTAAACCCAACTGAAGCTTTCTTT.

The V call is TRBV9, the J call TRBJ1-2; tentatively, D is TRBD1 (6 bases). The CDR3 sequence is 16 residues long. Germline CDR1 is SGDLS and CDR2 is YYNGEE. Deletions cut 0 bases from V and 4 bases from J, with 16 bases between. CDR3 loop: CASSVVSGARSYGYTF. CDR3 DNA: TGTGCCAGCAGCGTAGTATCAGGGGCGCGAAGCTATGGCTACACCTTC.

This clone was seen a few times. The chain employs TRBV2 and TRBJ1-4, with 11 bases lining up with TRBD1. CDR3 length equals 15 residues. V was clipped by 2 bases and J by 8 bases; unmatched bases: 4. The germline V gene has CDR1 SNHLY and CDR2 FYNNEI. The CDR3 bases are TGTGCCAGCAGTGAACGGGACAGGGGGGACGAAAAACTGTTTTTT. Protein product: CASSERDRGDEKLFF.